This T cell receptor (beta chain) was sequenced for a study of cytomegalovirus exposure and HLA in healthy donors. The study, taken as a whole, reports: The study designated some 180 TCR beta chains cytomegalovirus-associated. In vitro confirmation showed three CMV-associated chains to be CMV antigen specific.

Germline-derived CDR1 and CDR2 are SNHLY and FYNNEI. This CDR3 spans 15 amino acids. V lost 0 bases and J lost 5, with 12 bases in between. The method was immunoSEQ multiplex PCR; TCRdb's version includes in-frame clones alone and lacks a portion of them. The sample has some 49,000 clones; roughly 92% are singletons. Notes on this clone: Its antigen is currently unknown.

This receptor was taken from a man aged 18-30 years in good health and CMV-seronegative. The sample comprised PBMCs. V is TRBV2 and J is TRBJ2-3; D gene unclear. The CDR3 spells CASSEAQWPGDTQYF. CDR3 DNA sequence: TGTGCCAGCAGTGAAGCGCAGTGGCCGGGAGATACGCAGTATTTT.